This T cell receptor (beta chain) was identified in a study of technical replicates of blood from a handful of donors. Repertoires were generated with immunoSEQ multiplex PCR, while TCRdb's copy carries only in-frame clones and drops some. The sample lists more than 75,000 clones, 90% to 95% occurring once. The sequence was obtained from a human donor in good health. Input material: T cells isolated from PBMCs.

For the CDR3, the DNA is TGTGCCAGCAGTTACGCGGGACAGGGGCCGAGGGAGCAGTACTTC. This sequence encodes CASSYAGQGPREQYF. V usage is TRBV6-5 and J usage is TRBJ2-7; 10 bases match TRBD1. V was pared by 2 bases and J by 7 bases, with 8 bases of the junction left unmatched. CDR3 length: 15 residues. Germline CDR1 is MNHEY and CDR2 is SVGAGI.